This TCR beta chain is from a study of T cell responses to AZD1222 COVID-19 vaccine. Only one count was recorded for this clone. The antigen remains unidentified. Sequencing used immunoSEQ multiplex PCR; TCRdb keeps in-frame clones, though not all of them. The table has some 140,000 clones, about 90% seen once; the top ten hold under 2%. Study results and caveats: Clonal diversity was possibly underestimated, and the donors were mostly white British, with more females.

V lost 4 bases, J lost 2 bases, and 8 bases lay in between. The CDR3 has 13 amino acids. Germline V gene data show CDR1 as ENHRY and CDR2 as SYGVKD. Sample: peripheral blood, taken on day 0 of AZD1222 vaccination. The chain links TRBV10-3 to TRBJ1-1; possible D gene TRBD1, 6 bases. The receptor comes from an adult in good health. CDR3 nucleotide sequence: TGTGCCATCAGTGCACAGGGTAACACTGAAGCTTTCTTT. It yields the protein CAISAQGNTEAFF.